This T cell receptor (beta chain) was recorded in a study of blood T cell repertoires in COVID-19. The wider study: The samples span acute and convalescent COVID-19 from the United States, Italy and Spain.

CDR3 length: 15 amino acids. Germline V CDR1 and CDR2: SGDLS, YYNGEE. Trimming stripped 2 bases from V and 0 bases from J, with 8 bases between. Study processing details: Estimation of nucleated cell counts relied on the amplification of reference gene primers. The protocol was immunoSEQ multiplex PCR, while the TCRdb copy is restricted to in-frame clones and leaves out a portion. V and J calls and clone size come straight from that table; D and trimming were deduced from the DNA. The sample carries approximately 180,000 clones, roughly 81% recorded once. The chain carries TRBV9 and TRBJ2-2; D possibly corresponds to TRBD1 (5 bases). Sequenced sample: peripheral blood. The sequence was obtained from a woman over 75 with COVID-19, enrolled during active disease. CDR3 sequence (DNA): TGTGCCAGCAGCGTCGCAGGGACGAACACCGGGGAGCTGTTTTTT. It specifies CASSVAGTNTGELFF.